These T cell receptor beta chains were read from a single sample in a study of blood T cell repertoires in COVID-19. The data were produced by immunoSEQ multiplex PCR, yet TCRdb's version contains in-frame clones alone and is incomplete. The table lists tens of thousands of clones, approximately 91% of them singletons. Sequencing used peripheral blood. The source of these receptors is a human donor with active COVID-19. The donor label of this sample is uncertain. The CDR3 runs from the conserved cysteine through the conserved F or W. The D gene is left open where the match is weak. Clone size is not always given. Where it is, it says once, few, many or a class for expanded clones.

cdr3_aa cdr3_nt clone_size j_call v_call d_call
CATGQNQPQHF TGTGCCACCGGTCAGAATCAGCCCCAGCATTTT - TRBJ1-5 TRBV24-1 -
CASRPGQGPSPLHF TGTGCCAGTCGTCCGGGACAGGGGCCCTCACCCCTCCACTTT - TRBJ1-6 TRBV27 TRBD1
CASSSRGGRSYNEQFF TGTGCCAGCAGCTCCCGAGGGGGAAGGTCCTACAATGAGCAGTTCTTC - TRBJ2-1 TRBV7-9 -
CAWDSSGANVLTF TGTGCCTGGGATAGCTCTGGGGCCAACGTCCTGACTTTC - TRBJ2-6 TRBV30 -
CASSQDMTDRGNKGYGYTF TGTGCCAGCAGCCAAGATATGACAGACAGGGGGAATAAAGGCTATGGCTACACCTTC - TRBJ1-2 TRBV3-1/TRBV3-2 TRBD1
CASSLPSAGAQDEKLFF TGTGCCAGCAGTTTACCGTCGGCGGGGGCGCAGGATGAAAAACTGTTTTTT - TRBJ1-4 TRBV28 -
CASSRTSGNTYNEQFF TGTGCCAGCAGTCGGACTAGCGGGAACACCTACAATGAGCAGTTCTTC - TRBJ2-1 TRBV27 TRBD2
CASSYSVLTGATNEKLFF TGTGCCAGCAGTTACTCAGTACTAACAGGAGCAACTAATGAAAAACTGTTTTTT - TRBJ1-4 TRBV6-2/TRBV6-3 -
CASSGGMNTEAFF TGTGCCAGCAGCGGCGGCATGAACACTGAAGCTTTCTTT once TRBJ1-1 TRBV12-3/TRBV12-4 -
CASEGYTF TGTGCCAGCGAGGGCTACACCTTC - TRBJ1-2 TRBV2 -
CASSQEDRGDEQFF TGCGCCAGCAGCCAAGAGGACAGGGGGGATGAGCAGTTCTTC - TRBJ2-1 TRBV4-1 TRBD1